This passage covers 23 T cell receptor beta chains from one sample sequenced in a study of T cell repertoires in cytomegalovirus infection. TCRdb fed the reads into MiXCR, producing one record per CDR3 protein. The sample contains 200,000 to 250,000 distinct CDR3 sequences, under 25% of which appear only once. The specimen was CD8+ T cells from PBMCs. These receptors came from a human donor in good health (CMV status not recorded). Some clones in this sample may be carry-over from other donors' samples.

CDR3 coding DNA: TGTGCCAGCAGCTTCAAGACTAGCGGGGGGGCTAGGAACAATGAGCAGTTCTTC. This sequence encodes CASSFKTSGGARNNEQFF. J is TRBJ2-1 and V is TRBV11-1, with 14 bases aligning to TRBD2. The germline V gene has CDR1 SGHAT and CDR2 FQDESV (reference sequence). V was pared by 3 bases and J by 5 bases, with 9 bases of the junction left unmatched. The CDR3 sequence is 18 residues long.

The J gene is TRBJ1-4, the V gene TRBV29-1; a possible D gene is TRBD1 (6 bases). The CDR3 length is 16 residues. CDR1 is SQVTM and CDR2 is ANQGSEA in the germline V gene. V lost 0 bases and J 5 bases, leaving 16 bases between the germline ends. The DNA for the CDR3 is TGCAGCGTTGAAGATGAGAGGGGGTCGGGCAATGAAAAACTGTTTTTT. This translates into CSVEDERGSGNEKLFF. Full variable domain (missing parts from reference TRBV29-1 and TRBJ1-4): SAVISQKPSRDICQRGTSLTIQCQVDSQVTMMFWYRQQPGQSLTLIATANQGSEATYESGFVIDKFPISRPNLTFSTLTVSNMSPEDSSIYLCSVEDERGSGNEKLFFGSGTQLSVL.

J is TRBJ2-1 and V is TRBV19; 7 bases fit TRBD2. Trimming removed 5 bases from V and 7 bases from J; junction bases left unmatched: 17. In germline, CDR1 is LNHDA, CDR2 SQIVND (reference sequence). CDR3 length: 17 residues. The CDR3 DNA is TGTGCCAGTAGTCCCCACTGGACGGAGGGACTAAGGAATGAGCAGTTCTTC. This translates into CASSPHWTEGLRNEQFF.

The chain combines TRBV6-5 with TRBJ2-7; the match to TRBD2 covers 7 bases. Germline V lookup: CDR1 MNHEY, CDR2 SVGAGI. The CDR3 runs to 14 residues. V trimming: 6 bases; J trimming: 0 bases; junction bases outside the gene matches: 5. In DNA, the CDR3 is TGTGCCAGCAGCATGGGGGGGAACTCCTACGAGCAGTACTTC. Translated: CASSMGGNSYEQYF.

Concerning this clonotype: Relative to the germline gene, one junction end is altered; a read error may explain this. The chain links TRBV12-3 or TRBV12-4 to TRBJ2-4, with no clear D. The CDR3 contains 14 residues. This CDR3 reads CASQTSLGPNIQNF. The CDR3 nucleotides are TGTGCCAGCCAAACATCTTTAGGGCCAAACATTCAGAACTTC.

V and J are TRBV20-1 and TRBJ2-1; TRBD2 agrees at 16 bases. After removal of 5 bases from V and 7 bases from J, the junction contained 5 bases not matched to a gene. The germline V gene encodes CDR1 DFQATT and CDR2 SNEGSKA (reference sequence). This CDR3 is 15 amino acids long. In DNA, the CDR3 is TGCAGTGCTCCTCTGGGACTAGCGGGGGGGAATGAGCAGTTCTTC. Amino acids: CSAPLGLAGGNEQFF.

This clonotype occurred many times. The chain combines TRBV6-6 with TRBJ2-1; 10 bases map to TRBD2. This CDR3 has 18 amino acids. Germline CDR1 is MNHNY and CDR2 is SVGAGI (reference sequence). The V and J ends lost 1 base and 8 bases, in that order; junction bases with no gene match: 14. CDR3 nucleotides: TGTGCCAGCAGTTACTTGTTCCCAGCGGGGGGGCTGGGCGATGAGCAGTTCTTC. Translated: CASSYLFPAGGLGDEQFF.

The CDR3 here is CASSQDSGSGGLWIYGYTF. The CDR3 nucleotides are TGTGCCAGCAGCCAAGATTCAGGGTCAGGGGGGCTATGGATCTATGGCTACACCTTC. The rearrangement links TRBV4-2 to TRBJ1-2; 7 bases agree with TRBD1. CDR1 is LGHNA and CDR2 is YNFKEQ in the germline V gene. The CDR3 length is 19 residues. The ends lost 0 bases at V and 4 bases at J; junction bases unmatched: 17.

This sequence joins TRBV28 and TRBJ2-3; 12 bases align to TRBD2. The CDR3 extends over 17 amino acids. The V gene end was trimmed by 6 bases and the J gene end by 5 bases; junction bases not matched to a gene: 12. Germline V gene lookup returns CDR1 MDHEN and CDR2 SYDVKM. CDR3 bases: TGTGCCAGCAGAGACCCTCTAGCGGGGGGGCGGGGAGATACGCAGTATTTT. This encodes CASRDPLAGGRGDTQYF.

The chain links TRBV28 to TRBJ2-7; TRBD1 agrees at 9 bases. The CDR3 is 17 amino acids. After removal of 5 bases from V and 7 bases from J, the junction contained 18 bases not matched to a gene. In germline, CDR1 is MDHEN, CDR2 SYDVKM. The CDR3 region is CASSLLLAGTGSSEQYF. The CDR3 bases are TGTGCCAGCAGTCTGCTCCTGGCCGGGACAGGGTCTTCGGAGCAGTACTTC.

The CDR3 loop is CASSFDSPYNSPLHF. The CDR3 DNA follows: TGTGCCAGCAGTTTTGACAGTCCCTATAATTCACCCCTCCACTTT. This sequence joins TRBV6-5 and TRBJ1-6; possibly TRBD1 for D (5 bases). Deletions cut 4 bases from V and 2 bases from J, with 9 bases between. The CDR3 has 15 residues. From germline, CDR1 is MNHEY and CDR2 SVGAGI.

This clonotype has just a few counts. CDR3 amino acids: CSANGETQYF. CDR3 DNA sequence: TGCAGTGCTAACGGGGAAACGCAGTATTTT. V gene TRBV20-1 combines with J gene TRBJ2-3; the D gene is possibly TRBD2 (5 bases). The V gene lost 4 bases and the J gene lost 9 bases, with 8 bases spanning the gap. The germline CDR1 and CDR2 sequences are DFQATT and SNEGSKA (reference sequence). This CDR3 is 10 amino acids long.

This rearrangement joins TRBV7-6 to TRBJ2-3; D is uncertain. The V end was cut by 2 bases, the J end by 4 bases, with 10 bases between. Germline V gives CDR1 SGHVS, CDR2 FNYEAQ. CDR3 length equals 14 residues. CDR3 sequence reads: CASSLSLDADTQYF. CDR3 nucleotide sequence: TGTGCCAGCAGCTTAAGTCTAGACGCAGATACGCAGTATTTT. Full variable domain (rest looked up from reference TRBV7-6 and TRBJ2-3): GAGVSQSPRYKVTKRGQDVALRCDPISGHVSLYWYRQALGQGPEFLTYFNYEAQQDKSGLPNDRFSAERPEGSISTLTIQRTEQRDSAMYRCASSLSLDADTQYFGPGTRLTVL.

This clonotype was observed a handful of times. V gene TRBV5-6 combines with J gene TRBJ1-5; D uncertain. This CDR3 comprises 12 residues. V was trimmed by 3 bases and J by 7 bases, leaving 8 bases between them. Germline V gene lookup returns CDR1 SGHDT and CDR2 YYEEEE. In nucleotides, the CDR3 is TGTGCCAGCAGCTCTACACTCCAGCCCCAGCATTTT. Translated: CASSSTLQPQHF.

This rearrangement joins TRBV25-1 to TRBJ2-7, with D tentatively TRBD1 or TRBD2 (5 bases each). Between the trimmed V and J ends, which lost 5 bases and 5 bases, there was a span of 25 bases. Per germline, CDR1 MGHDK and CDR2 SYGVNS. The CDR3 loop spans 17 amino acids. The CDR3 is CASSPPPGTLTTDEQYF. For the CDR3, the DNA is TGTGCCAGCAGTCCCCCTCCTGGGACCCTAACGACGGACGAGCAGTACTTC.

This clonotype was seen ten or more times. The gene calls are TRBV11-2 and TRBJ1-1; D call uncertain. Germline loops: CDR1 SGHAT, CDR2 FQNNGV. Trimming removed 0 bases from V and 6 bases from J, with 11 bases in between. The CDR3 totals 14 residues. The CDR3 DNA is TGTGCCAGCAGCTTAGATCTAATATTCGCTGAAGCTTTCTTT. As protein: CASSLDLIFAEAFF.

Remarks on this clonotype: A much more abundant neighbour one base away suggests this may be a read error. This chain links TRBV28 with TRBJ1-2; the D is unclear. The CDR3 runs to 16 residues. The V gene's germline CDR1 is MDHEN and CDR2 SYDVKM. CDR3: CASRDTPDGPNYVYTF. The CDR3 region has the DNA TGTGCCAGCAGAGATACCCCTGACGGACCAAACTATGTCTACACCTTC.

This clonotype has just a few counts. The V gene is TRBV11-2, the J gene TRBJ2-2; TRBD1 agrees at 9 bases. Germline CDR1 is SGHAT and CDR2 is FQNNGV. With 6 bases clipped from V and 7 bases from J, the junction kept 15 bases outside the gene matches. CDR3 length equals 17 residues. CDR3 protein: CASSRTPGQGGVGELFF. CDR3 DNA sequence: TGTGCCAGCAGTCGAACTCCGGGACAGGGAGGAGTCGGGGAGCTGTTTTTT.

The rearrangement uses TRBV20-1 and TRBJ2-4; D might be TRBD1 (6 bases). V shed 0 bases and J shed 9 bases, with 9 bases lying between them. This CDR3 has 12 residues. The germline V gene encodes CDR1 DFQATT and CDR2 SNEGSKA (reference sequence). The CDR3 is CSARDGGGIQYF. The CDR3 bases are TGCAGTGCTAGAGATGGGGGCGGCATTCAGTACTTC.

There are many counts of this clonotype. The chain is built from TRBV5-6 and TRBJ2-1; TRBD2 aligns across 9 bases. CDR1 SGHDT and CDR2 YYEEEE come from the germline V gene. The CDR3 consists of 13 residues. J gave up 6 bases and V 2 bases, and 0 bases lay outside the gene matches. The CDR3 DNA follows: TGTGCCAGCAGCTTAGCGGGAGGCAATGAGCAGTTCTTC. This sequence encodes CASSLAGGNEQFF.

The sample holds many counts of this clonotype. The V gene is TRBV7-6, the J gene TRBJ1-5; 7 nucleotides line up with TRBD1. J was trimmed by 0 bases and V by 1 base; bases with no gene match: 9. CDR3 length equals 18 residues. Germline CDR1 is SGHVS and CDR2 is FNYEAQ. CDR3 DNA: TGTGCCAGCAGCTTAGTAGACCAGGGGGTCGATAGCAATCAGCCCCAGCATTTT. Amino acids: CASSLVDQGVDSNQPQHF.

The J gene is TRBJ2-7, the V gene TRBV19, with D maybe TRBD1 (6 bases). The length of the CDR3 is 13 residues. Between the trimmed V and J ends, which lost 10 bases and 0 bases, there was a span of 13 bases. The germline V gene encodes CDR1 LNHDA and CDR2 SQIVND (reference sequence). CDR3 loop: CATRQVDSYEQYF. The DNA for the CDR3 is TGTGCCACACGACAGGTAGACTCCTACGAGCAGTACTTC.

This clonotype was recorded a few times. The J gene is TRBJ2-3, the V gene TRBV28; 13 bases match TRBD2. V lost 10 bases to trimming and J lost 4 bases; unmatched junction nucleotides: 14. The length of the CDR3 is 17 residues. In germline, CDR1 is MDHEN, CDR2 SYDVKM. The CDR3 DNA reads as TGTGCCACTTCCCCGGGACTAGCGGGGCTGATCGCAGATACGCAGTATTTT. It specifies CATSPGLAGLIADTQYF.